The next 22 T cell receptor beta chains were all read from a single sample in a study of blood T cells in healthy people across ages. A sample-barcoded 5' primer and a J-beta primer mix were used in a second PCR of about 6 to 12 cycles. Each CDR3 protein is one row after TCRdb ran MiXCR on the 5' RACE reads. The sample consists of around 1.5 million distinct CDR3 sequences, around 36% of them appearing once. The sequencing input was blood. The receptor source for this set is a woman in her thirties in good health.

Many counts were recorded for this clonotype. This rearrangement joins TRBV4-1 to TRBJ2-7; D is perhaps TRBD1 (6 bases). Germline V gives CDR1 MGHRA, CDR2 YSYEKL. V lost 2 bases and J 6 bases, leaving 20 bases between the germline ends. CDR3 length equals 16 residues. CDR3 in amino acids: CASSQKFAAGDLEQYF. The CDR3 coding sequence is TGCGCCAGCAGCCAAAAGTTCGCGGCAGGGGACCTCGAGCAGTACTTC.

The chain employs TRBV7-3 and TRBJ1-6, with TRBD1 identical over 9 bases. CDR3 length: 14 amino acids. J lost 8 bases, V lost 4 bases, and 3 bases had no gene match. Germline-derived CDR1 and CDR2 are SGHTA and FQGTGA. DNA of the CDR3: TGTGCCAGCAGCTCCGGACAGGGGTATTCACCCCTCCACTTT. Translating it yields CASSSGQGYSPLHF.

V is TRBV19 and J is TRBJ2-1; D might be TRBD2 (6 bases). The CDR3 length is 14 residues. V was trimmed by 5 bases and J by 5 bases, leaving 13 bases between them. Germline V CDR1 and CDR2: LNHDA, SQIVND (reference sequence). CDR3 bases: TGTGCCAGTAGTCCCGGGACTCTAAACAATGAGCAGTTCTTC. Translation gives CASSPGTLNNEQFF.

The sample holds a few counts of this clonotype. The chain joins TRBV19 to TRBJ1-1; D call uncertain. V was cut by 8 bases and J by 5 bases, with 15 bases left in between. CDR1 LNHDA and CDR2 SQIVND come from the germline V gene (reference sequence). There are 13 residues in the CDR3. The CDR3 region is CASAPMMGTEAFF. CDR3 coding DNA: TGTGCCAGTGCCCCTATGATGGGAACTGAAGCTTTCTTT.

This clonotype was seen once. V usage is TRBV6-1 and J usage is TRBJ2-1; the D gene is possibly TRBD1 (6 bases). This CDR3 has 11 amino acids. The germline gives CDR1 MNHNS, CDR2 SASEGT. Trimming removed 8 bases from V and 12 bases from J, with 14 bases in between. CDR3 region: CASQGSEGQFF. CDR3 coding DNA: TGTGCCAGCCAGGGGTCGGAAGGGCAGTTCTTC.

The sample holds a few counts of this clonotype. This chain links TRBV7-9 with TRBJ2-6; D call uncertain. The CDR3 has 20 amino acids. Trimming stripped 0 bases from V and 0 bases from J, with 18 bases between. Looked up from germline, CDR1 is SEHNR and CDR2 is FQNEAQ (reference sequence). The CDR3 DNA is TGTGCCAGCAGCTTAGCTTCCCGTGGGCCGAAGTACTCTGGGGCCAACGTCCTGACTTTC. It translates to CASSLASRGPKYSGANVLTF.

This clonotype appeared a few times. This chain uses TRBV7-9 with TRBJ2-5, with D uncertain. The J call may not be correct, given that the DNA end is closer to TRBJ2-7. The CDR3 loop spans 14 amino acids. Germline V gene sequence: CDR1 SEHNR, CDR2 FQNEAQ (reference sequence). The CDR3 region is CASSLELSFSEQYF. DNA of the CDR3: TGTGCCAGCAGCTTAGAGTTGTCCTTTAGCGAGCAGTACTTC.

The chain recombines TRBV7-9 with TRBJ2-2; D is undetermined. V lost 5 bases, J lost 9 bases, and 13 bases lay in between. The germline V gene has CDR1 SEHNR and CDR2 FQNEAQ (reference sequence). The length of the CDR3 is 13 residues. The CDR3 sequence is CASSPLSVRELFF. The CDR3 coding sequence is TGTGCCAGCAGCCCTCTAAGTGTCAGGGAGCTGTTTTTT.

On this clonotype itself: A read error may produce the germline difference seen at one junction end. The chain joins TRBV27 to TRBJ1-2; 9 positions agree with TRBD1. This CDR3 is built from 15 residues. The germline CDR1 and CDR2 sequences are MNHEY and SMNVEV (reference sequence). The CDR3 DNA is TGTGCCGGCAGTTTCGGACAGGGGTTTGACTATGGCTACACCTTC. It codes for CAGSFGQGFDYGYTF.

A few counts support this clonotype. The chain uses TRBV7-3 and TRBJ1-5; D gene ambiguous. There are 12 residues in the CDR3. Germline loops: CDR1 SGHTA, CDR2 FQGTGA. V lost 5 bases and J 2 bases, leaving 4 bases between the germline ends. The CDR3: CASSERNQPQHF. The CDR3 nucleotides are TGTGCCAGCAGCGAACGCAATCAGCCCCAGCATTTT.

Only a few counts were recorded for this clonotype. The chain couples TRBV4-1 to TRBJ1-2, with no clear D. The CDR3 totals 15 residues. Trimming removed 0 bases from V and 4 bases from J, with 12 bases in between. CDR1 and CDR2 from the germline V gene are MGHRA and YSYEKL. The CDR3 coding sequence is TGCGCCAGCAGCCAAGATAGCCCAGGTCCCTATGGCTACACCTTC. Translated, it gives CASSQDSPGPYGYTF.

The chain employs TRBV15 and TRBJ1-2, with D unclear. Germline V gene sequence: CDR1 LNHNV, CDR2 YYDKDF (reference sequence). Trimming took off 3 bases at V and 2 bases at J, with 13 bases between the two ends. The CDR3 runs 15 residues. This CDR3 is CATSSAQTGNYGYTF. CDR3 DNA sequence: TGTGCCACCAGCAGCGCACAGACGGGAAACTATGGCTACACCTTC.

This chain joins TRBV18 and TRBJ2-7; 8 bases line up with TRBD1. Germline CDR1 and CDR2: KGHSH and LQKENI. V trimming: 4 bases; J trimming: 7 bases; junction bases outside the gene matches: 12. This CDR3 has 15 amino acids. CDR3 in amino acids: CASSLPSRQGFEQYF. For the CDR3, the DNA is TGTGCCAGCTCACTGCCCTCGCGACAGGGGTTTGAGCAGTACTTC.

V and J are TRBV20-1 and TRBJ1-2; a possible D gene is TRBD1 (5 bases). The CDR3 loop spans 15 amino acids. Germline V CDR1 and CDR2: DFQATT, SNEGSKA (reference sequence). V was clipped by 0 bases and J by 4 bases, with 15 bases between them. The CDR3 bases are TGCAGTGCTAGAGACGCGAGGGGATCAATCTATGGCTACACCTTC. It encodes CSARDARGSIYGYTF.

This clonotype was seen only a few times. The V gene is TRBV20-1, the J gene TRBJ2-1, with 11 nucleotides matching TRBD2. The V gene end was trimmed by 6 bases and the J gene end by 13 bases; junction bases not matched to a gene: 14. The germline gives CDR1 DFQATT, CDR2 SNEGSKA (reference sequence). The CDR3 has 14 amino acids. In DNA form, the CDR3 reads TGCAGTGCCCCTAGAAAGATAGCGGGAGGGTTCCAGTTCTTC. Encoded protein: CSAPRKIAGGFQFF.

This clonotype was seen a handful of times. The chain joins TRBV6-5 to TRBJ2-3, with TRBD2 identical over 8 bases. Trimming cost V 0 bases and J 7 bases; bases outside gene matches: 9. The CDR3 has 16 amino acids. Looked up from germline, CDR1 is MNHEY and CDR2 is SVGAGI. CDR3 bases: TGTGCCAGCAGTTACTCTACCCAGCGGGGGAAATATACGCAGTATTTT. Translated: CASSYSTQRGKYTQYF.

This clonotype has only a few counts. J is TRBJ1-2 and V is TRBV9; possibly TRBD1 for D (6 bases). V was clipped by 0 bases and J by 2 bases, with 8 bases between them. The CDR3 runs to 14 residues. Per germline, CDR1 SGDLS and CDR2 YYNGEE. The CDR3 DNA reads TGTGCCAGCAGCGTAGAGGGGGGGAACTATGGCTACACCTTC. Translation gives CASSVEGGNYGYTF.

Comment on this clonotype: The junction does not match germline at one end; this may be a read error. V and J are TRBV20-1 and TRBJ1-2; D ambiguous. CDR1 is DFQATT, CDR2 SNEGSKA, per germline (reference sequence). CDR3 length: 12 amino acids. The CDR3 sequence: CSASSTSYGYTF. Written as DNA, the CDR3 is TGCAGTGCTAGTTCGACAAGCTATGGTTACACCTTC.

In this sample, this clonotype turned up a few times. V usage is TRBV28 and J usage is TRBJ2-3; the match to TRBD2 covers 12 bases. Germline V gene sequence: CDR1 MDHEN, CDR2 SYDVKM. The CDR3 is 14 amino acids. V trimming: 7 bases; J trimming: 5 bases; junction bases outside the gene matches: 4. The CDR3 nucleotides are TGTGCCAGCAAGACTAGCGGGAGAGAAGATACGCAGTATTTT. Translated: CASKTSGREDTQYF.

CDR3 region: CASSETSGRGQETQYF. DNA of the CDR3: TGTGCCAGCAGCGAGACTAGCGGGAGAGGTCAAGAGACCCAGTACTTC. V and J are TRBV6-5 and TRBJ2-5, with 12 nucleotides matching TRBD2. The J segment lost 2 bases and the V segment lost 6 bases, leaving 7 bases of the junction unmatched. Germline loops: CDR1 MNHEY, CDR2 SVGAGI. The CDR3 has 16 amino acids.

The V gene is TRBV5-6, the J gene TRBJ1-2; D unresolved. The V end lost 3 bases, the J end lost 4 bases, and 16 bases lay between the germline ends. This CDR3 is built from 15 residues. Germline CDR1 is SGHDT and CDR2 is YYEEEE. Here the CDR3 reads CASSSQRELTYGYTF. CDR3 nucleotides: TGTGCCAGCAGCTCCCAGCGGGAGCTGACCTATGGCTACACCTTC.

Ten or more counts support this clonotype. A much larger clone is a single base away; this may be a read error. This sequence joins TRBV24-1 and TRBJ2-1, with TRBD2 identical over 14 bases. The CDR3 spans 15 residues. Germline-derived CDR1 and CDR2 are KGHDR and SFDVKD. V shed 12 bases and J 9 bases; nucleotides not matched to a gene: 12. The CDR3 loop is CALRLAGGIRGEQFF. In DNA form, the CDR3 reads TGTGCCCTTCGACTAGCGGGAGGGATACGTGGTGAGCAGTTCTTC.